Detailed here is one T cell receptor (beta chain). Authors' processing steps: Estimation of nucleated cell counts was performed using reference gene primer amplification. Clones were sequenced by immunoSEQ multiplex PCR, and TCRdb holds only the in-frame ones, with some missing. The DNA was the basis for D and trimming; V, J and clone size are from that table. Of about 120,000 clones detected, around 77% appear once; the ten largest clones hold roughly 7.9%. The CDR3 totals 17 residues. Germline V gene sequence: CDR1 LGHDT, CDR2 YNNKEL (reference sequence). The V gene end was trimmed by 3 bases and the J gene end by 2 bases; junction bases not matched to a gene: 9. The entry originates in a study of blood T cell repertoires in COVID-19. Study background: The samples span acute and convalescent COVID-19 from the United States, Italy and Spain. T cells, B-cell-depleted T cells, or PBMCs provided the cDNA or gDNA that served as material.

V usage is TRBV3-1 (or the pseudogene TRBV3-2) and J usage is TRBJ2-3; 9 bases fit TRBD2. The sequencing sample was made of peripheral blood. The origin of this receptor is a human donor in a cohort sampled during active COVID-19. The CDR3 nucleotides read TGTGCCAGCAGCCATATGTATGCGGGGGGGCCCACAGATACGCAGTATTTT. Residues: CASSHMYAGGPTDTQYF.